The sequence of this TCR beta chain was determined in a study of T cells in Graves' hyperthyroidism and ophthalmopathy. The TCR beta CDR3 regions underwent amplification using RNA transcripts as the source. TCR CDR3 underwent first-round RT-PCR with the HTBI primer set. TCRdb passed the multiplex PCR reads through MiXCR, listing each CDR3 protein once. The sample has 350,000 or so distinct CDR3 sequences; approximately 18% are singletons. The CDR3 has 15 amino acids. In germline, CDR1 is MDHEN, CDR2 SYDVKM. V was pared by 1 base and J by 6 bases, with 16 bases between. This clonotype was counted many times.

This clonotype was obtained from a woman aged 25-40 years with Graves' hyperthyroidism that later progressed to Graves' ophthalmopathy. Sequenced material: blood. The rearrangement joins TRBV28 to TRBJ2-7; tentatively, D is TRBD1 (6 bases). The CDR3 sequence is CASSLFWDNLAEQYF. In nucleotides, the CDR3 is TGTGCCAGCAGTTTATTCTGGGACAATCTGGCCGAGCAGTACTTC.